Following are 30 T cell receptor beta chains from one sample sequenced in a study of blood T cell repertoires in COVID-19. The method was immunoSEQ multiplex PCR; TCRdb's version includes in-frame clones alone and lacks a portion of them. The data show 40,000 to 60,000 clones, with 65% to 80% seen just once and about 25% held by the top ten. Source material: peripheral blood. These receptors came from a man between 65 and 80 years old with acute or convalescent COVID-19.

J is TRBJ2-3 and V is TRBV24-1, with 8 bases fitting TRBD2. Germline assignment: CDR1 KGHDR and CDR2 SFDVKD. V lost 7 bases and J lost 4; bases outside the gene matches: 3. The CDR3 extends over 13 amino acids. DNA of the CDR3: TGTGCCACCAGGGCTAGCGGGTCAGATACGCAGTATTTT. It yields the protein CATRASGSDTQYF.

V gene TRBV2 combines with J gene TRBJ1-5; D ambiguous. Germline V CDR1 and CDR2: SNHLY, FYNNEI. Deletions cut 5 bases from V and 0 bases from J, with 11 bases between. This CDR3 region has 15 residues. CDR3 DNA: TGTGCCAGCAGTCGGACTTTTTATAGCAATCAGCCCCAGCATTTT. Protein: CASSRTFYSNQPQHF.

This clone was seen only a few times. Different DNA sequences within this sample yield the same CDR3. The chain combines TRBV28 with TRBJ2-5; D not certain. The germline V and J ends were trimmed by 11 bases and 5 bases, with 30 bases remaining between them. CDR1 is MDHEN, CDR2 SYDVKM, per germline. The CDR3 is 17 residues long. CDR3 amino acids: CAFGMLGPMARRETQYF. The CDR3 DNA reads as TGTGCCTTCGGTATGCTGGGCCCGATGGCCCGACGGGAGACCCAGTACTTC.

The chain's CDR3 is CASRRGRGTDTQYF. The CDR3 DNA sequence: TGTGCCAGCAGACGGGGCAGGGGGACAGATACGCAGTATTTT. The chain employs TRBV27 and TRBJ2-3, with 7 bases fitting TRBD1. This CDR3 has 14 residues. Unmatched junction bases numbered 6, after V lost 6 bases and J lost 3 bases. Germline V gene sequence: CDR1 MNHEY, CDR2 SMNVEV (reference sequence).

This chain joins TRBV7-8 and TRBJ2-3; D is possibly TRBD2 (5 bases). V lost 3 bases to trimming and J lost 5 bases, with 9 bases between them. Germline V gene data show CDR1 as SGHVS and CDR2 as FQNEAQ. The CDR3 is made up of 13 amino acids. CDR3 protein: CASSFREIDTQYF. The CDR3 region has the DNA TGTGCCAGCAGCTTCCGGGAAATAGATACGCAGTATTTT.

V gene TRBV7-2 combines with J gene TRBJ2-1; possibly TRBD2 for D (5 bases). The CDR3 covers 15 residues. V dropped 5 bases and J dropped 5 bases, with 16 bases sitting between them. The germline V gene has CDR1 SGHTA and CDR2 FQGNSA. The CDR3 protein is CASSRSGAINNEQFF. The CDR3 coding sequence is TGTGCCAGCAGCCGGAGCGGCGCGATAAACAATGAGCAGTTCTTC.

This chain uses TRBV7-2 with TRBJ1-5; D is perhaps TRBD1 (6 bases). The V gene lost 5 bases and the J gene lost 4 bases, with 15 bases spanning the gap. CDR1 is SGHTA, CDR2 FQGNSA, per germline. The CDR3 sequence is 15 residues long. The CDR3 DNA reads as TGTGCCAGCAGCCTACAGGGTTTAATGAATCAGCCCCAGCATTTT. This translates into CASSLQGLMNQPQHF.

The chain links TRBV5-4 to TRBJ1-4, with D possibly TRBD1 on 6 matching bases. This CDR3 contains 14 residues. Looked up from germline, CDR1 is SGHNT and CDR2 is YYREEE (reference sequence). Trimming left V 4 bases short and J 5 bases short, with 12 bases between. The DNA of the CDR3 is TGTGCCAGCAGCCCATGGGACAAGAATGAAAAACTGTTTTTT. Translated, it gives CASSPWDKNEKLFF. The full variable domain, completed using reference TRBV5-4 and TRBJ1-4, is ETGVTQSPTHLIKTRGQQVTLRCSSQSGHNTVSWYQQALGQGPQFIFQYYREEENGRGNFPPRFSGLQFPNYSSELNVNALELDDSALYLCASSPWDKNEKLFFGSGTQLSVL.

This clone appeared once. The rearrangement uses TRBV21-1 and TRBJ2-7; TRBD2 is taken as the D call from the table, unchecked against the DNA. TRBV21-1 counts as a pseudogene. This CDR3 spans 21 amino acids. The CDR3 coding sequence is TGTGCCAGCAGATCCGGCCCACTAGAACGCTCTCGGACTAGCGTCTCCTACGAGCAGTACTTC. Its translation: CASRSGPLERSRTSVSYEQYF.

The rearrangement links TRBV15 to TRBJ2-5, with 7 nucleotides matching TRBD2. V lost 2 bases to trimming and J lost 0 bases; unmatched junction nucleotides: 15. CDR1 LNHNV and CDR2 YYDKDF come from the germline V gene (reference sequence). The length of the CDR3 is 19 residues. DNA of the CDR3: TGTGCCACCAGCAGACAGGGCGGGCTAGCGGCCCCGTACCAAGAGACCCAGTACTTC. Translating it yields CATSRQGGLAAPYQETQYF.

This chain links TRBV2 with TRBJ2-3, with a weak D call TRBD2 (5 bases). Germline CDR1 is SNHLY and CDR2 is FYNNEI. The V and J ends lost 8 bases and 1 base respectively, with 13 bases between them. CDR3 length: 14 amino acids. CDR3 in DNA: TGTGCCAGCTTGGTATCGCGGGGCACAGATACGCAGTATTTT. Its protein is CASLVSRGTDTQYF.

The CDR3: CASQPGQGAIGGELFF. CDR3 DNA: TGTGCCAGCCAACCGGGACAGGGGGCTATTGGCGGGGAGCTGTTTTTT. This chain uses TRBV2 with TRBJ2-2; 12 positions match TRBD1. Unmatched junction bases numbered 11, after V lost 8 bases and J lost 7 bases. CDR1 is SNHLY and CDR2 is FYNNEI in the germline V gene. CDR3 length: 16 residues.

The chain combines TRBV5-1 with TRBJ1-2, with D unresolved. Germline values: CDR1 SGHRS, CDR2 YFSETQ. Trimming took off 0 bases at V and 4 bases at J, with 13 bases between the two ends. The CDR3 contains 15 residues. CDR3 protein: CASSLALGAGYGYTF. The CDR3 DNA follows: TGCGCCAGCAGCTTGGCCCTGGGCGCGGGCTATGGCTACACCTTC.

The chain joins TRBV3-1 (or the pseudogene TRBV3-2) to TRBJ1-6, with TRBD1 as a possible D gene (5 bases). Trimming pared 4 bases from V and 3 bases from J, leaving 13 bases between. Germline V gene data show CDR1 as LGHDT and CDR2 as YNNKEL (reference sequence). CDR3 size: 16 residues. The DNA for the CDR3 is TGTGCCAGCAGCCCCGGAGGGGACGGCTATAATTCACCCCTCCACTTT. This sequence encodes CASSPGGDGYNSPLHF.

The V gene is TRBV29-1, the J gene TRBJ2-2, with D possibly being TRBD2 (6 bases). The CDR3 runs to 13 residues. The germline V and J ends were trimmed by 3 bases and 6 bases, with 11 bases remaining between them. Germline lookup yields CDR1 SQVTM and CDR2 ANQGSEA. CDR3 DNA: TGCAGCGTTGAGACGGGAGCTGCCGGGGAGCTGTTTTTT. It specifies CSVETGAAGELFF.

This chain connects TRBV5-1 to TRBJ2-1, with 12 bases that match TRBD2. The CDR3 loop spans 15 amino acids. From germline, CDR1 is SGHRS and CDR2 YFSETQ. J lost 5 bases, V lost 4 bases, and 4 bases had no gene match. The CDR3 DNA follows: TGCGCCAGCAGCCCCGGACTAGCGGGAAACAATGAGCAGTTCTTC. This gives the protein CASSPGLAGNNEQFF.

This chain joins TRBV5-1 and TRBJ1-5, with TRBD1 identical over 7 bases. The CDR3 is made up of 15 amino acids. Trimming cost V 0 bases and J 3 bases; bases outside gene matches: 3. The V gene's germline CDR1 is SGHRS and CDR2 YFSETQ. CDR3 nucleotides: TGCGCCAGCAGCTTGGACAGGGGCCTCAATCAGCCCCAGCATTTT. This translates into CASSLDRGLNQPQHF.

In DNA, the CDR3 is TGCGCCAGCAGACCTATAGCGGGAGGGAACACCGGGGAGCTGTTTTTT. Its protein is CASRPIAGGNTGELFF. The chain joins TRBV5-1 to TRBJ2-2; 10 nucleotides match TRBD2. The CDR3 is 16 residues long. The germline V gene has CDR1 SGHRS and CDR2 YFSETQ. V lost 5 bases, J lost 1 base, and 5 bases stayed unmatched.

This rearrangement joins TRBV19 to TRBJ2-1; the D is unclear. V lost 8 bases and J 9 bases, leaving 14 bases between the germline ends. This CDR3 has 12 amino acids. Germline-derived CDR1 and CDR2 are LNHDA and SQIVND (reference sequence). The CDR3 region is CASQISTGEQFF. CDR3 bases: TGTGCCAGTCAGATTAGTACGGGTGAGCAGTTCTTC.

The V gene is TRBV27, the J gene TRBJ1-5, with D perhaps matching TRBD1 (6 bases). The V end lost 3 bases, the J end lost 5 bases, and 11 bases lay between the germline ends. This CDR3 contains 14 residues. CDR1 MNHEY and CDR2 SMNVEV come from the germline V gene (reference sequence). The CDR3 DNA reads as TGTGCCAGCAGTTTTGAGGGGGTTCATCAGCCCCAGCATTTT. This sequence encodes CASSFEGVHQPQHF.

The CDR3 reads CASSLVRGEQYF. Written as DNA, the CDR3 is TGTGCCAGCAGCCTAGTCCGAGGCGAGCAGTACTTC. The rearrangement joins TRBV5-6 to TRBJ2-7; D not resolved. This CDR3 has 12 residues. Trimming removed 4 bases at V and 6 bases at J, with 11 bases between. CDR1 and CDR2 from the germline V gene are SGHDT and YYEEEE.

The V and J genes are TRBV28 and TRBJ2-7, with 9 bases matching TRBD2. The V gene end was trimmed by 5 bases and the J gene end by 6 bases; junction bases not matched to a gene: 5. CDR1 is MDHEN, CDR2 SYDVKM, per germline. The CDR3 is made up of 13 amino acids. The chain's CDR3 is CASSPGLAGEQYF. As DNA, the CDR3 is TGTGCCAGCAGTCCGGGACTAGCCGGCGAGCAGTACTTC.

This clone was detected only a few times. Written as DNA, the CDR3 is TGTGCCAGCAGTGACAGCCTCTATGGCTACACCTTC. This translates into CASSDSLYGYTF. This sequence joins TRBV6-2 or TRBV6-3 and TRBJ1-2, with a possible D match to TRBD1 (5 bases). In germline, CDR1 is MNHEY, CDR2 SVGEGT. V was pared by 5 bases and J by 4 bases, with 8 bases between. The CDR3 spans 12 residues.

The chain employs TRBV7-3 and TRBJ2-2; 9 bases fit TRBD1. V lost 1 base, J lost 7 bases, and 4 bases stayed unmatched. Per the germline V gene, CDR1 is SGHTA and CDR2 is FQGTGA. CDR3 length equals 15 residues. CDR3 nucleotides: TGTGCCAGCAGCTTAATGGGACAGGGTCACGGGGAGCTGTTTTTT. Amino acids: CASSLMGQGHGELFF. Drawing the rest from reference TRBV7-3 and TRBJ2-2, the complete variable domain is GAGVSQTPSNKVTEKGKYVELRCDPISGHTALYWYRQSLGQGPEFLIYFQGTGAADDSGLPNDRFFAVRPEGSVSTLKIQRTERGDSAVYLCASSLMGQGHGELFFGEGSRLTVL.

The table lists this clone with a few counts. The chain has TRBV27 and TRBJ1-2; TRBD1 aligns across 7 bases. Germline assignment: CDR1 MNHEY and CDR2 SMNVEV (reference sequence). V lost 5 bases, J lost 1 base, and 7 bases stayed unmatched. The CDR3 is 15 amino acids. The DNA of the CDR3 is TGTGCCAGCAGTCCCCGGGACAGATTTAACTATGGCTACACCTTC. Translating it yields CASSPRDRFNYGYTF.

The chain links TRBV30 to TRBJ2-3; 9 bases line up with TRBD1. In germline, CDR1 is GTSNPN, CDR2 SVGIG (reference sequence). The V and J ends lost 2 bases and 6 bases, in that order; junction bases with no gene match: 6. This CDR3 is 14 amino acids long. The CDR3, as DNA: TGTGCCTGGAGTCCGGGACAGGGTCGTGATACGCAGTATTTT. It specifies CAWSPGQGRDTQYF. The variable domain in full, with the rest retrieved from reference TRBV30 and TRBJ2-3, is SQTIHQWPATLVQPVGSPLSLECTVEGTSNPNLYWYRQAAGRGLQLLFYSVGIGQISSEVPQNLSASRPQDRQFILSSKKLLLSDSGFYLCAWSPGQGRDTQYFGPGTRLTVL.

The chain joins TRBV20-1 to TRBJ2-3, with TRBD2 matching over 8 bases. Germline V gives CDR1 DFQATT, CDR2 SNEGSKA (reference sequence). V trimming: 3 bases; J trimming: 1 base; junction bases outside the gene matches: 12. CDR3 length equals 17 residues. CDR3 DNA sequence: TGCAGTGCTAGTCAGGCGGGGGGCCGGATCGGCACAGATACGCAGTATTTT. Translation gives CSASQAGGRIGTDTQYF.

The CDR3: CASSQAVRQAHSGSVADTQYF. As DNA, the CDR3 is TGCGCCAGCAGCCAAGCCGTGCGGCAGGCCCACAGCGGGAGTGTCGCAGATACGCAGTATTTT. This rearrangement joins TRBV4-1 to TRBJ2-3; 8 bases match TRBD2. The CDR3 has 21 amino acids. Germline lookup yields CDR1 MGHRA and CDR2 YSYEKL. Trimming removed 1 base from V and 4 bases from J; junction bases left unmatched: 22.

This chain uses TRBV30 with TRBJ1-6, with a possible D match to TRBD1 (5 bases). This CDR3 region has 13 residues. The V end was cut by 5 bases, the J end by 8 bases, with 13 bases between. CDR1 and CDR2 from the germline V gene are GTSNPN and SVGIG (reference sequence). This chain's CDR3 is CAWGPGPDSPLHF. CDR3 nucleotides: TGTGCCTGGGGACCAGGGCCTGATTCACCCCTCCACTTT. Combining the CDR3 with reference TRBV30 and TRBJ1-6 gives the whole variable domain SQTIHQWPATLVQPVGSPLSLECTVEGTSNPNLYWYRQAAGRGLQLLFYSVGIGQISSEVPQNLSASRPQDRQFILSSKKLLLSDSGFYLCAWGPGPDSPLHFGNGTRLTVT.

This clone was counted a single time. The chain combines TRBV27 with TRBJ2-6, with D perhaps TRBD1 (6 bases). From germline, CDR1 is MNHEY and CDR2 SMNVEV (reference sequence). Deletions cut 3 bases from V and 8 bases from J, with 20 bases between. The CDR3 length is 17 residues. The CDR3 spells CASSFSQGSKGPNVLTF. The CDR3 DNA reads as TGTGCCAGCAGTTTTTCTCAGGGGTCGAAAGGGCCCAACGTCCTGACTTTC.